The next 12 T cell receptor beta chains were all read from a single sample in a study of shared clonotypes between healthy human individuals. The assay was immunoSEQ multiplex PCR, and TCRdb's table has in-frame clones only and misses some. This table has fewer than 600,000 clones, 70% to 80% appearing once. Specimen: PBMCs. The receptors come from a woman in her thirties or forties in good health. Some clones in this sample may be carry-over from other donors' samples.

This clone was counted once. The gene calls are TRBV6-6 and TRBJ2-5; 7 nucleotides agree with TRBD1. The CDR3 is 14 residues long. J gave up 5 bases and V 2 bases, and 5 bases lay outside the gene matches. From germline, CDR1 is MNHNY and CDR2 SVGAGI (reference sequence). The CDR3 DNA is TGTGCCAGCAGTTACGTAGGGGGCGCGGAGACCCAGTACTTC. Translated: CASSYVGGAETQYF.

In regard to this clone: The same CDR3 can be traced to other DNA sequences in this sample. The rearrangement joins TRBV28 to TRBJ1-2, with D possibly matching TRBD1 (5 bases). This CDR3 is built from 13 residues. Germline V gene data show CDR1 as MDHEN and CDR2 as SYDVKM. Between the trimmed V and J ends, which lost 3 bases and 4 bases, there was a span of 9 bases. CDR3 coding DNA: TGTGCCAGCAGTTTCCAGGGCGGCTATGGCTACACCTTC. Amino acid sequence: CASSFQGGYGYTF.

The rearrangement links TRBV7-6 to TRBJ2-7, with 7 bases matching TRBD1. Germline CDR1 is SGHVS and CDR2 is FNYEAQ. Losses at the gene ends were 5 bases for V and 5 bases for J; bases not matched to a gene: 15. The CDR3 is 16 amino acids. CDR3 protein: CASSSPPKTGRDEQYF. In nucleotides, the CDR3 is TGTGCCAGCAGCAGCCCCCCGAAGACAGGGCGCGACGAGCAGTACTTC.

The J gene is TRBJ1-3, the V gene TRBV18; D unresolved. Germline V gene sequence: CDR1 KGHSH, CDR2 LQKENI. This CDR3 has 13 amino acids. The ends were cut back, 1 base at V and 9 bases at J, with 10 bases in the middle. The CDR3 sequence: CASSPQAQPTIYF. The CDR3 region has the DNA TGTGCCAGCTCACCACAGGCCCAACCCACCATATATTTT.

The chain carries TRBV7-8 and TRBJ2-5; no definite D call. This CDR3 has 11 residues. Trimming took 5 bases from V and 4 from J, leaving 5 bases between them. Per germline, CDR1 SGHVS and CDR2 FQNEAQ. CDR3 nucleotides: TGTGCCAGCAGCAAGCGAGAGACCCAGTACTTC. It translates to CASSKRETQYF.

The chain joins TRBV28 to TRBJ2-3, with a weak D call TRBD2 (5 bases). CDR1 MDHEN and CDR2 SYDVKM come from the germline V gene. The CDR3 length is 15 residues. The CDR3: CATKFWARAADTQYF. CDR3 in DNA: TGTGCAACCAAGTTTTGGGCGCGAGCGGCAGATACGCAGTATTTT.

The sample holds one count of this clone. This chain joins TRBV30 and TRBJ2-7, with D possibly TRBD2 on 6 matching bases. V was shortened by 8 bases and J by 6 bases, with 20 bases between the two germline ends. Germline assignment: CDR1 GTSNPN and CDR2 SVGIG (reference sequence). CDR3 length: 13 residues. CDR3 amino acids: CATYRLDSGEQYF. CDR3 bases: TGTGCCACATATCGACTAGACTCCGGCGAGCAGTACTTC. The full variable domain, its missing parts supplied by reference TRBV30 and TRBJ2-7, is SQTIHQWPATLVQPVGSPLSLECTVEGTSNPNLYWYRQAAGRGLQLLFYSVGIGQISSEVPQNLSASRPQDRQFILSSKKLLLSDSGFYLCATYRLDSGEQYFGPGTRLTVT.

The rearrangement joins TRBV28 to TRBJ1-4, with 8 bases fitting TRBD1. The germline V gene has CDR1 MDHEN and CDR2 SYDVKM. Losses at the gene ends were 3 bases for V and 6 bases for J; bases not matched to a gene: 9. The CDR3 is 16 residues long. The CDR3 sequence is CASSFLRGPSHEKLFF. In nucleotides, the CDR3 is TGTGCCAGCAGTTTCCTCAGGGGGCCATCGCATGAAAAACTGTTTTTT.

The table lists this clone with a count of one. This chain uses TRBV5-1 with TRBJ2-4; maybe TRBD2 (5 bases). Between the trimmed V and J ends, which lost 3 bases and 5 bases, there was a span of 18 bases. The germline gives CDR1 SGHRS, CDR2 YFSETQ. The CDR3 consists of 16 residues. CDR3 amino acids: CASSSSWRTGQNIQYF. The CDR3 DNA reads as TGCGCCAGCAGCTCCAGTTGGCGGACTGGGCAAAACATTCAGTACTTC. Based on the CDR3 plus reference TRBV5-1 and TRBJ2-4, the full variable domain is KAGVTQTPRYLIKTRGQQVTLSCSPISGHRSVSWYQQTPGQGLQFLFEYFSETQRNKGNFPGRFSGRQFSNSRSEMNVSTLELGDSALYLCASSSSWRTGQNIQYFGAGTRLSVL.

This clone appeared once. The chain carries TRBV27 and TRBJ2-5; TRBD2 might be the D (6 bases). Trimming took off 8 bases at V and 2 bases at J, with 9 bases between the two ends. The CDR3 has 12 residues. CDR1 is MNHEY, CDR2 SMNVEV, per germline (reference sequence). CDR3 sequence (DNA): TGTGCCAGCGGGGGGTTTCAAGAGACCCAGTACTTC. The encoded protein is CASGGFQETQYF.

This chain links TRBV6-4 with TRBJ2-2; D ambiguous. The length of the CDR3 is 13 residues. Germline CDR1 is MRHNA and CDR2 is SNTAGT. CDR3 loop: CAAGSDNTGELFF. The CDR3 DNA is TGTGCGGCCGGGTCGGATAACACCGGGGAGCTGTTTTTT.

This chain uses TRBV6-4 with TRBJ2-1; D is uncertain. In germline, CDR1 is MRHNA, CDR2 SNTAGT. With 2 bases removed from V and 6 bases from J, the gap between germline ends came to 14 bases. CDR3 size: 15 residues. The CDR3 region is CASSDVESGPNEQFF. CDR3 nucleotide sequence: TGTGCCAGCAGTGACGTGGAGTCTGGCCCCAATGAGCAGTTCTTC.